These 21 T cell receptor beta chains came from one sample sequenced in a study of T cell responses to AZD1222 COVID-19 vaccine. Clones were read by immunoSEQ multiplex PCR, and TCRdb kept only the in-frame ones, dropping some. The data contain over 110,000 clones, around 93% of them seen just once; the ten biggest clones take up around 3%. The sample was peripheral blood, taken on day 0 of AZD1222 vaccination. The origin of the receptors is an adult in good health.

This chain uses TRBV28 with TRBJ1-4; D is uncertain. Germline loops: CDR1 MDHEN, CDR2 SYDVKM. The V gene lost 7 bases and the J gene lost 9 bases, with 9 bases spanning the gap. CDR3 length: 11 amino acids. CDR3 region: CASKGGQKLFF. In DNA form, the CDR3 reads TGTGCCAGCAAAGGAGGTCAAAAACTGTTTTTT.

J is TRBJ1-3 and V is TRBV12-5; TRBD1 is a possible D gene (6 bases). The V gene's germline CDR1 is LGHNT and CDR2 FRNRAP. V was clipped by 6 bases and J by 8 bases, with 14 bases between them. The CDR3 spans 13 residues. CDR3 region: CASGPDRTHTIYF. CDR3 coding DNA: TGTGCTAGTGGACCAGACAGGACTCACACCATATATTTT.

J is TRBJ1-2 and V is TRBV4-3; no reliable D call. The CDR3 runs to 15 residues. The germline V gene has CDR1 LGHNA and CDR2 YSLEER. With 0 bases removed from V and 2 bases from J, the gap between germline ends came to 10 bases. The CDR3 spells CASSQDLIGNYGYTF. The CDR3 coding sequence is TGCGCCAGCAGCCAAGATCTCATAGGGAACTATGGCTACACCTTC.

The CDR3, as DNA: TGTGCCAGCAGGGGGGGGACAGGGGCGCATATCACTTTCTTT. Its translation is CASRGGTGAHITFF. This sequence joins TRBV7-2 and TRBJ1-1; 10 bases align to TRBD1. Germline CDR1 SGHTA, CDR2 FQGNSA. After removal of 6 bases from V and 12 bases from J, the junction contained 13 bases not matched to a gene. CDR3 size: 14 residues.

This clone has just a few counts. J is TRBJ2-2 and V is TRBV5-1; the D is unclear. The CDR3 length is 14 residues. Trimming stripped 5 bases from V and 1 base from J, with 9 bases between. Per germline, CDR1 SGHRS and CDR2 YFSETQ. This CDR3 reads CASRWAGNTGELFF. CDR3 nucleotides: TGCGCCAGCAGGTGGGCCGGGAACACCGGGGAGCTGTTTTTT.

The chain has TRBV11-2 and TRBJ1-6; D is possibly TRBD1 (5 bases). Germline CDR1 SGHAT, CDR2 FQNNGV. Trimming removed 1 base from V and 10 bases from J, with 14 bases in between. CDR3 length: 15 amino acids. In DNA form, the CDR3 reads TGTGCCAGCAGCTTAGGGGGCAGGGATAGATCACCCCTCCACTTT. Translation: CASSLGGRDRSPLHF.

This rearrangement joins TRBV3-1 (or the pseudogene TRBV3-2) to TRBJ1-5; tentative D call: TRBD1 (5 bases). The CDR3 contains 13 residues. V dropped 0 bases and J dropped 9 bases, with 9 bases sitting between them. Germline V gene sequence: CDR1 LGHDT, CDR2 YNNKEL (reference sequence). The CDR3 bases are TGTGCCAGCAGCCAAGATTGGGGGGGGCCCCAGCATTTT. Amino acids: CASSQDWGGPQHF.

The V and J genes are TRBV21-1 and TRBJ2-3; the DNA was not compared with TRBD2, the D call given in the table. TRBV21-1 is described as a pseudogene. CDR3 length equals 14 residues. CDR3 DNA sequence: TGTGCCAGCAGCAAAGGTTGTATCGCAGATACGCAGTATTTT. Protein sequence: CASSKGCIADTQYF.

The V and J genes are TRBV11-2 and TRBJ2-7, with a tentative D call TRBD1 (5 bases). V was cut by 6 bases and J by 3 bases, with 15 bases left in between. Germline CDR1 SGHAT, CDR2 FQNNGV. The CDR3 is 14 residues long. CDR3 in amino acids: CASRPLGQGYEQYF. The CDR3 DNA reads TGTGCCAGCAGACCCCTCGGCCAGGGCTACGAGCAGTACTTC.

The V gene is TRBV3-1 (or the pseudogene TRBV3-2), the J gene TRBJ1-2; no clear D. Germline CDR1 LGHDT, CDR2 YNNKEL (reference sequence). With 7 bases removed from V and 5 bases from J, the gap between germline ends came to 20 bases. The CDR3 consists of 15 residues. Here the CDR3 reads CASTPHQAMVYGYTF. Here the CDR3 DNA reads TGTGCCAGCACCCCCCACCAGGCGATGGTTTATGGCTACACCTTC.

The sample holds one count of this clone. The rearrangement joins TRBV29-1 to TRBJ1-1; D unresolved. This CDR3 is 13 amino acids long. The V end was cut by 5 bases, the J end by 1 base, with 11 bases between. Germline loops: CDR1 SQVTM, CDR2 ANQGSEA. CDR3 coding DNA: TGCAGCGTTAATCGCTGGCAGAACACTGAAGCTTTCTTT. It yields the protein CSVNRWQNTEAFF.

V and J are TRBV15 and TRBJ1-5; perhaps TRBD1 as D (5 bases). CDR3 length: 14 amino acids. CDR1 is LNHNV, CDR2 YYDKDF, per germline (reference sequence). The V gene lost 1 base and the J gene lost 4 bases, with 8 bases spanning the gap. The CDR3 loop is CATSRGQINQPQHF. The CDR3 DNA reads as TGTGCCACCAGCAGAGGACAGATTAATCAGCCCCAGCATTTT.

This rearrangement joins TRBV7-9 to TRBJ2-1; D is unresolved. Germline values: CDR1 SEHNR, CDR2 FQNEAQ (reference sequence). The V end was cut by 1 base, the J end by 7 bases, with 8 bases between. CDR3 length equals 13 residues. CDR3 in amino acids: CASSLGVLNEQFF. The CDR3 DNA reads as TGTGCCAGCAGCTTAGGGGTCCTAAATGAGCAGTTCTTC.

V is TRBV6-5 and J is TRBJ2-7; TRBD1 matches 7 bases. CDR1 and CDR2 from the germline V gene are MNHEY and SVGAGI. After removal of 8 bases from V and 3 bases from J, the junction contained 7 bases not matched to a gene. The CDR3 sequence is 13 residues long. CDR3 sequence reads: CASLPGQDYEQYF. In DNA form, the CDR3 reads TGTGCCAGCCTCCCCGGACAGGACTACGAGCAGTACTTC.

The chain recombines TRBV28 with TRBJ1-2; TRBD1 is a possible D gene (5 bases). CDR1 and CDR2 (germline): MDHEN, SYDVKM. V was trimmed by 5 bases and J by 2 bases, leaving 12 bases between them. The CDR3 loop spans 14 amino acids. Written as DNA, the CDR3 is TGTGCCAGCAGTCTCCGCCGGGACAACTATGGCTACACCTTC. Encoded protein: CASSLRRDNYGYTF.

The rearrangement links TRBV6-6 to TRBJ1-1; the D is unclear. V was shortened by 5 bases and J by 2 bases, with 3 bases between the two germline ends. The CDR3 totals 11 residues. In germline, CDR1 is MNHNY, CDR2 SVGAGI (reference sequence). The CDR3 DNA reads TGTGCCAGCAGTAGAAACACTGAAGCTTTCTTT. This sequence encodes CASSRNTEAFF.

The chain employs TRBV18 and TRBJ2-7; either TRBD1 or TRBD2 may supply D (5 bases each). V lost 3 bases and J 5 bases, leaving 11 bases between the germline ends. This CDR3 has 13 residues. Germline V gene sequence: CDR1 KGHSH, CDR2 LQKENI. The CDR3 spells CASSPSGPDEQYF. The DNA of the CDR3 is TGTGCCAGCTCACCTTCGGGACCGGACGAGCAGTACTTC.

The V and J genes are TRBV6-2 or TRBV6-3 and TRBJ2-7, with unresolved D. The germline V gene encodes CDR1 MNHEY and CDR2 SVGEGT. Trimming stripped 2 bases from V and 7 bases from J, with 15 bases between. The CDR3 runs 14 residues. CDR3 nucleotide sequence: TGTGCCAGCAGTTACGGCCTTGTTTTGGTTGAGCAGTACTTC. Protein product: CASSYGLVLVEQYF.

CDR3 nucleotide sequence: TGCGCCAGCAGGAGACAGGAGATCGCAGCTGAAGCTTTCTTT. Translation: CASRRQEIAAEAFF. The rearrangement joins TRBV5-1 to TRBJ1-1; maybe TRBD1 (6 bases). The ends were cut back, 5 bases at V and 6 bases at J, with 17 bases in the middle. There are 14 residues in the CDR3. Germline CDR1 and CDR2: SGHRS and YFSETQ. The full variable domain, rest sourced from reference TRBV5-1 and TRBJ1-1, is KAGVTQTPRYLIKTRGQQVTLSCSPISGHRSVSWYQQTPGQGLQFLFEYFSETQRNKGNFPGRFSGRQFSNSRSEMNVSTLELGDSALYLCASRRQEIAAEAFFGQGTRLTVV.

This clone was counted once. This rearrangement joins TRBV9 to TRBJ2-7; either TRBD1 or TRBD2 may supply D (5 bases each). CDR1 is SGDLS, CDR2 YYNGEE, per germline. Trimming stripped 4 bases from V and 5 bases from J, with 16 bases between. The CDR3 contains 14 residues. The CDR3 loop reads CASSPQVGDHEQYF. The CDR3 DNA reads TGTGCCAGCAGCCCCCAGGTTGGGGACCACGAGCAGTACTTC.

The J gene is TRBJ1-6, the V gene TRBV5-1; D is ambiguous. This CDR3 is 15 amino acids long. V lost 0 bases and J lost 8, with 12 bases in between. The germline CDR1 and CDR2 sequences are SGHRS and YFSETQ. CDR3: CASSLAGRSYSPLHF. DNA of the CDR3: TGCGCCAGCAGCTTGGCAGGACGGAGTTATTCACCCCTCCACTTT. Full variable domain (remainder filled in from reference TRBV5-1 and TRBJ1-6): KAGVTQTPRYLIKTRGQQVTLSCSPISGHRSVSWYQQTPGQGLQFLFEYFSETQRNKGNFPGRFSGRQFSNSRSEMNVSTLELGDSALYLCASSLAGRSYSPLHFGNGTRLTVT.